This T cell receptor (beta chain) derives from a study of cytomegalovirus exposure and HLA in healthy donors. Findings and caveats of the study: In vitro experiments confirmed that a few CMV-associated chains were specific for CMV antigens. The study labeled more than 150 TCR beta chains cytomegalovirus-associated.

The primer mix had 60 Vbeta and 13 Jbeta primers. Produced via immunoSEQ multiplex PCR; TCRdb's table is partial and in-frame only. The table lists fewer than 110,000 clones, over 75% of them singletons. V trimming: 4 bases; J trimming: 3 bases; junction bases outside the gene matches: 7. Germline V gives CDR1 SNHLY, CDR2 FYNNEI. CDR3 length equals 15 residues. Everyone who donated was a healthy bone marrow donor. With regard to this clone: Its specificity is unknown.

Source material: PBMCs. This sequence joins TRBV2 and TRBJ2-7; 9 nucleotides align to TRBD1. The receptor was derived from a male donor in good health and CMV-seronegative. The CDR3 sequence: CASSGYGTGNYEQYF. The CDR3 DNA sequence: TGTGCCAGCAGTGGCTATGGGACAGGGAACTACGAGCAGTACTTC.